The next 10 T cell receptor beta chains were all read from a single sample in a study of T cells in Graves' hyperthyroidism and ophthalmopathy. RNA transcripts yielded amplified TCR beta CDR3 regions. RT-PCR in the first round (using the HTBI primer set) targeted the TCR CDR3. TCRdb used MiXCR to reprocess the multiplex PCR reads, holding one entry per CDR3 protein. The sample consists of 560,000 or so distinct CDR3 sequences, around 42% of them appearing once. Sequencing was done on a sample of peripheral blood or thyroid tissue (not recorded which). The source of these receptors is a woman between 18 and 30 years old with Graves' hyperthyroidism.

CDR3 sequence (DNA): TGTGCCATCAGCGGGGCCGAGATTACCCACCAGCCCCAGCATTTT. It translates to CAISGAEITHQPQHF. The gene calls are TRBV10-3 and TRBJ1-5; TRBD1 is a possible D gene (5 bases). The germline V gene encodes CDR1 ENHRY and CDR2 SYGVKD. Trimming took 6 bases from V and 7 from J, leaving 19 bases between them. This CDR3 has 15 residues.

V gene TRBV2 combines with J gene TRBJ1-2, with D unresolved. Trimming took 6 bases from V and 5 from J, leaving 13 bases between them. There are 13 residues in the CDR3. From germline, CDR1 is SNHLY and CDR2 FYNNEI. In nucleotides, the CDR3 is TGTGCCAGCAGGACACGGACCCTATATGGCTACACCTTC. It yields the protein CASRTRTLYGYTF.

This chain uses TRBV20-1 with TRBJ2-2, with 8 bases lining up with TRBD2. The J segment lost 4 bases and the V segment lost 1 base, leaving 2 bases of the junction unmatched. Germline V gene sequence: CDR1 DFQATT, CDR2 SNEGSKA (reference sequence). CDR3 length: 14 residues. Here the CDR3 reads CSARVGRATGELFF. Here the CDR3 DNA reads TGCAGTGCTAGAGTCGGGAGGGCCACCGGGGAGCTGTTTTTT.

The chain couples TRBV24-1 to TRBJ1-2, with a tentative D call TRBD1 (6 bases). The CDR3 consists of 13 residues. Germline lookup yields CDR1 KGHDR and CDR2 SFDVKD. Trimming stripped 4 bases from V and 8 bases from J, with 13 bases between. CDR3 bases: TGTGCCACCAGTGAGGGGGGACAAAGGGGCTACACCTTC. Residues: CATSEGGQRGYTF.

This clonotype was counted at least ten times. V and J are TRBV15 and TRBJ1-5; D is undetermined. This CDR3 region has 12 residues. V was shortened by 0 bases and J by 7 bases, with 4 bases between the two germline ends. Germline V gives CDR1 LNHNV, CDR2 YYDKDF (reference sequence). The CDR3 DNA reads TGTGCCACCAGCAGAGATTCACAGCCCCAGCATTTT. As protein: CATSRDSQPQHF.

The CDR3 bases are TGTGCCAGCAGTCCCCCGGGACAGGGGGATCAGCCCCAGCATTTT. Its protein is CASSPPGQGDQPQHF. This chain connects TRBV12-3 or TRBV12-4 to TRBJ1-5, with TRBD1 identical over 11 bases. This CDR3 is 15 amino acids long. The V and J ends lost 5 bases and 5 bases, in that order; junction bases with no gene match: 5.

This clonotype was counted ten times or more. This chain uses TRBV29-1 with TRBJ1-1; no clear D gene. The germline V and J ends were trimmed by 4 bases and 0 bases, with 6 bases remaining between them. CDR1 is SQVTM, CDR2 ANQGSEA, per germline. This CDR3 contains 12 residues. The CDR3 region has the DNA TGCAGCGTTGTCCCCGTGAACACTGAAGCTTTCTTT. This codes for CSVVPVNTEAFF.

This clonotype occurred many times. The rearrangement uses TRBV7-9 and TRBJ1-1; no clear D gene. This CDR3 is 12 amino acids long. V dropped 6 bases and J dropped 1 base, with 6 bases sitting between them. Per the germline V gene, CDR1 is SEHNR and CDR2 is FQNEAQ (reference sequence). The CDR3 reads CASRPGNTEAFF. DNA for the CDR3: TGTGCCAGCAGACCAGGGAACACTGAAGCTTTCTTT.

This chain uses TRBV20-1 with TRBJ2-7; 12 positions agree with TRBD2. J lost 2 bases, V lost 0 bases, and 2 bases had no gene match. The CDR3 totals 15 residues. Germline lookup yields CDR1 DFQATT and CDR2 SNEGSKA (reference sequence). The CDR3 nucleotides read TGCAGTGCTAGAGAAGGGACTAGCGGGCCCTACGAGCAGTACTTC. It yields the protein CSAREGTSGPYEQYF.

This clonotype was picked up one time. The chain links TRBV4-1 to TRBJ1-1; D might be TRBD1 (5 bases). Germline CDR1 MGHRA, CDR2 YSYEKL. The CDR3 contains 14 residues. The germline V and J ends were trimmed by 5 bases and 1 base, with 11 bases remaining between them. For the CDR3, the DNA is TGCGCCAGCAGCACGGTTGGGGGGAACACTGAAGCTTTCTTT. Translating it yields CASSTVGGNTEAFF.